These 32 T cell receptor beta chains were sequenced from one sample in a study of long-term antiretroviral therapy in people with HIV. Run at survey level, the immunoSEQ assay was version v3.0. Produced via immunoSEQ multiplex PCR; TCRdb's table is partial and in-frame only. The table includes 20,000 to 25,000 clones, 88% detected once. Here the sequenced sample was unsorted PBMCs, taken 0.6 years after starting antiretroviral therapy. These receptors were taken from a man aged 60 to 75 with HIV.

V is TRBV5-4 and J is TRBJ2-5, with D unresolved. V lost 0 bases and J lost 5, with 8 bases in between. Germline assignment: CDR1 SGHNT and CDR2 YYREEE (reference sequence). The CDR3 has 13 amino acids. CDR3 coding DNA: TGTGCCAGCAGCTTGGTTGTGGGTGAGACCCAGTACTTC. Amino acid sequence: CASSLVVGETQYF. The whole variable domain, filled in from reference TRBV5-4 and TRBJ2-5, reads ETGVTQSPTHLIKTRGQQVTLRCSSQSGHNTVSWYQQALGQGPQFIFQYYREEENGRGNFPPRFSGLQFPNYSSELNVNALELDDSALYLCASSLVVGETQYFGPGTRLLVL.

The V gene is TRBV9, the J gene TRBJ1-2, with D hard to call. The V end was cut by 0 bases, the J end by 4 bases, with 16 bases between. This CDR3 region has 16 residues. Germline CDR1 reads SGDLS; CDR2 reads YYNGEE. CDR3 nucleotides: TGTGCCAGCAGCGTAGCTTGGAGGAACTCCGGCTATGGCTACACCTTC. Translation gives CASSVAWRNSGYGYTF. Full variable domain (outside the CDR3, taken from reference TRBV9 and TRBJ1-2): DSGVTQTPKHLITATGQRVTLRCSPRSGDLSVYWYQQSLDQGLQFLIQYYNGEERAKGNILERFSAQQFPDLHSELNLSSLELGDSALYFCASSVAWRNSGYGYTFGSGTRLTVV.

The CDR3 sequence is CASSRASYGYTF. CDR3 nucleotide sequence: TGTGCCAGCAGCCGGGCCTCCTATGGCTACACCTTC. This chain uses TRBV2 with TRBJ1-2, with D unresolved. The CDR3 length is 12 residues. CDR1 is SNHLY, CDR2 FYNNEI, per germline. Trimming left V 6 bases short and J 4 bases short, with 9 bases between.

This rearrangement joins TRBV18 to TRBJ1-1, with unresolved D. The germline CDR1 and CDR2 sequences are KGHSH and LQKENI. V was cut by 5 bases and J by 6 bases, with 13 bases left in between. The CDR3 covers 13 residues. In DNA, the CDR3 is TGTGCCAGCTCAAAATCGGCGAGAGCTGAAGCTTTCTTT. This sequence encodes CASSKSARAEAFF.

The chain carries TRBV18 and TRBJ1-5; no firm D call. The CDR3 has 18 residues. The V end lost 1 base, the J end lost 5 bases, and 21 bases lay between the germline ends. CDR1 KGHSH and CDR2 LQKENI come from the germline V gene. CDR3 sequence (DNA): TGTGCCAGCTCACCACGAAGTACCAGGCAAGGGTCCCATCAGCCCCAGCATTTT. It specifies CASSPRSTRQGSHQPQHF.

Of note for this clone: Within the sample, other DNA sequences also encode this same CDR3. The chain combines TRBV30 with TRBJ2-3; perhaps TRBD1 as D (6 bases). V was shortened by 3 bases and J by 3 bases, with 10 bases between the two germline ends. Germline-derived CDR1 and CDR2 are GTSNPN and SVGIG (reference sequence). The CDR3 has 13 residues. The CDR3 bases are TGTGCCTGGAGGGGCAGGGGAACAGATACGCAGTATTTT. Amino acid sequence: CAWRGRGTDTQYF.

J is TRBJ2-1 and V is TRBV20-1; perhaps TRBD1 as D (5 bases). The CDR3 is 11 residues long. Germline V gene sequence: CDR1 DFQATT, CDR2 SNEGSKA (reference sequence). V shed 3 bases and J shed 6 bases, with 6 bases lying between them. This chain's CDR3 is CSASTGNEQFF. For the CDR3, the DNA is TGCAGTGCTAGTACAGGCAATGAGCAGTTCTTC.

V and J are TRBV5-1 and TRBJ2-5; no clear D. The CDR3 consists of 15 residues. CDR1 and CDR2 from the germline V gene are SGHRS and YFSETQ. V lost 0 bases and J lost 1, with 10 bases in between. The CDR3 DNA follows: TGCGCCAGCAGCTTGGGATATACATCCCAAGAGACCCAGTACTTC. This sequence encodes CASSLGYTSQETQYF. Combining the CDR3 with reference TRBV5-1 and TRBJ2-5 gives the whole variable domain KAGVTQTPRYLIKTRGQQVTLSCSPISGHRSVSWYQQTPGQGLQFLFEYFSETQRNKGNFPGRFSGRQFSNSRSEMNVSTLELGDSALYLCASSLGYTSQETQYFGPGTRLLVL.

This rearrangement joins TRBV7-3 to TRBJ2-1; 8 bases fit TRBD2. The CDR3 totals 15 residues. Looked up from germline, CDR1 is SGHTA and CDR2 is FQGTGA. The V and J ends lost 3 bases and 8 bases, in that order; junction bases with no gene match: 9. The chain's CDR3 is CASSFRPGTSDEQFF. CDR3 DNA sequence: TGTGCCAGCAGCTTCAGGCCCGGGACTAGTGATGAGCAGTTCTTC.

This clone appeared a single time. The chain links TRBV7-2 to TRBJ2-2, with 8 bases aligning to TRBD2. Germline CDR1 is SGHTA and CDR2 is FQGNSA. The V segment lost 2 bases and the J segment 6 bases; nucleotides outside the gene matches: 5. The CDR3 contains 15 residues. DNA for the CDR3: TGTGCCAGCAGCTTAAGCGGGAGTGCGTCCGGGGAGCTGTTTTTT. Translating it yields CASSLSGSASGELFF.

Of note for this clone: Within the sample, other DNA sequences also encode this same CDR3. J is TRBJ2-7 and V is TRBV29-1; 10 bases are a match to TRBD1. J lost 1 base, V lost 5 bases, and 2 bases had no gene match. This CDR3 is 13 amino acids long. CDR1 SQVTM and CDR2 ANQGSEA come from the germline V gene. CDR3 region: CSVRQGASYEQYF. Written as DNA, the CDR3 is TGCAGCGTTCGACAGGGGGCTTCCTACGAGCAGTACTTC.

This sequence joins TRBV7-9 and TRBJ1-1; the D is unclear. CDR3 length equals 14 residues. The germline V and J ends were trimmed by 4 bases and 4 bases, with 13 bases remaining between them. Germline V gene data show CDR1 as SEHNR and CDR2 as FQNEAQ (reference sequence). This CDR3 is CASSYPTLGTEAFF. The CDR3 DNA sequence: TGTGCCAGCAGCTACCCTACTTTGGGCACTGAAGCTTTCTTT.

This chain joins TRBV30 and TRBJ1-5; TRBD1 might be the D (6 bases). Trimming took 0 bases from V and 2 from J, leaving 17 bases between them. From germline, CDR1 is GTSNPN and CDR2 SVGIG (reference sequence). The CDR3 is 17 amino acids. For the CDR3, the DNA is TGTGCCTGGAGTGTACAGGGTTGGGGGTTGGGCAATCAGCCCCAGCATTTT. Translating gives CAWSVQGWGLGNQPQHF.

The V and J genes are TRBV28 and TRBJ1-5; no reliable D call. This CDR3 comprises 15 residues. Germline V gene data show CDR1 as MDHEN and CDR2 as SYDVKM. The V end lost 4 bases, the J end lost 3 bases, and 13 bases lay between the germline ends. The CDR3 DNA reads TGTGCCAGCAGTTACTACAGCGGGATCAATCAGCCCCAGCATTTT. As protein: CASSYYSGINQPQHF.

This clone was detected only a few times. J is TRBJ1-2 and V is TRBV29-1; D remains unclear. Germline V gene lookup returns CDR1 SQVTM and CDR2 ANQGSEA. With 4 bases removed from V and 0 bases from J, the gap between germline ends came to 9 bases. The CDR3 runs to 13 residues. CDR3 loop: CSVAVPPNYGYTF. DNA for the CDR3: TGCAGCGTTGCTGTTCCTCCTAACTATGGCTACACCTTC.

The rearrangement uses TRBV15 and TRBJ1-2, with TRBD1 identical over 7 bases. The CDR3 spans 14 residues. V gave up 5 bases and J gave up 4 bases; unmatched junction bases: 7. CDR1 LNHNV and CDR2 YYDKDF come from the germline V gene (reference sequence). CDR3 nucleotides: TGTGCCACCAGCGGCAACAGGGGAAGCTATGGCTACACCTTC. Translation: CATSGNRGSYGYTF. Variable domain in full (rest from reference TRBV15 and TRBJ1-2): DAMVIQNPRYQVTQFGKPVTLSCSQTLNHNVMYWYQQKSSQAPKLLFHYYDKDFNNEADTPDNFQSRRPNTSFCFLDIRSPGLGDTAMYLCATSGNRGSYGYTFGSGTRLTVV.

The count of this clone is one. The J gene is TRBJ2-1, the V gene TRBV9; D ambiguous. This CDR3 has 16 residues. Trimming took 4 bases from V and 0 from J, leaving 14 bases between them. Germline V gene lookup returns CDR1 SGDLS and CDR2 YYNGEE. CDR3 protein: CASSTQGQSSYNEQFF. The CDR3 DNA sequence: TGTGCCAGCAGCACCCAAGGCCAAAGCTCCTACAATGAGCAGTTCTTC.

The chain links TRBV14 to TRBJ1-1; D is uncertain. The germline V gene has CDR1 SGHDN and CDR2 FVKESK. The V and J ends lost 3 bases and 4 bases respectively, with 9 bases between them. The CDR3 sequence is 13 residues long. CDR3 amino acids: CASSHSMGTEAFF. CDR3 DNA: TGTGCCAGCAGCCACAGTATGGGCACTGAAGCTTTCTTT.

This clone was seen only a few times. The genes are TRBV19 and TRBJ1-4; TRBD1 matches at 10 bases. Trimming at V came to 7 bases and at J to 8 bases, leaving 4 bases not matched to a gene. From germline, CDR1 is LNHDA and CDR2 SQIVND (reference sequence). The CDR3 totals 13 residues. The CDR3 DNA reads TGTGCCAGTACGGGACAGGGGCAAGAAAAACTGTTTTTT. Its translation: CASTGQGQEKLFF.

This chain connects TRBV7-9 to TRBJ2-1, with D uncertain. V was pared by 3 bases and J by 8 bases, with 14 bases between. This CDR3 is built from 14 residues. Germline CDR1 is SEHNR and CDR2 is FQNEAQ (reference sequence). CDR3 DNA: TGTGCCAGCAGCTTCTCACGGGTTACGGATGAGCAGTTCTTC. This sequence encodes CASSFSRVTDEQFF.

The J gene is TRBJ2-3, the V gene TRBV7-9; possible D gene TRBD2, 5 bases. Germline loops: CDR1 SEHNR, CDR2 FQNEAQ (reference sequence). The CDR3 spans 13 residues. V lost 8 bases and J 5 bases, leaving 14 bases between the germline ends. DNA for the CDR3: TGTGCCAGCTATCGGGGAGTGGGAGATACGCAGTATTTT. It translates to CASYRGVGDTQYF.

The chain recombines TRBV5-1 with TRBJ1-5, with a tentative D call TRBD1 (5 bases). Germline V lookup: CDR1 SGHRS, CDR2 YFSETQ. The CDR3 is 15 residues long. V was cut by 8 bases and J by 0 bases, with 15 bases left in between. The chain's CDR3 is CARDSRVYSNQPQHF. In DNA, the CDR3 is TGCGCCAGAGATAGCAGGGTATATAGCAATCAGCCCCAGCATTTT.

J is TRBJ1-4 and V is TRBV10-3; a weak D match, TRBD1 (5 bases). V was shortened by 1 base and J by 4 bases, with 10 bases between the two germline ends. The CDR3 has 15 amino acids. Per the germline V gene, CDR1 is ENHRY and CDR2 is SYGVKD. As DNA, the CDR3 is TGTGCCATCAGTGAGTGGGGACGGGGTAATGAAAAACTGTTTTTT. This encodes CAISEWGRGNEKLFF.

The gene calls are TRBV4-3 and TRBJ2-5; 12 bases match TRBD2. The CDR3 totals 17 residues. The V and J ends lost 0 bases and 6 bases, in that order; junction bases with no gene match: 8. Germline values: CDR1 LGHNA, CDR2 YSLEER. The CDR3, as DNA: TGCGCCAGCAGCCAAGAAGTAGGACTAGCGGGGATGAAGACCCAGTACTTC. This gives the protein CASSQEVGLAGMKTQYF.

The CDR3: CASSGEGGPSEQYF. In nucleotides, the CDR3 is TGCGCCAGCAGCGGGGAGGGAGGGCCGTCCGAGCAGTACTTC. The chain joins TRBV5-1 to TRBJ2-7, with 7 nucleotides matching TRBD2. The V gene end was trimmed by 4 bases and the J gene end by 6 bases; junction bases not matched to a gene: 10. Germline CDR1 reads SGHRS; CDR2 reads YFSETQ. CDR3 length equals 14 residues.

The chain has TRBV5-6 and TRBJ2-5, with D tentatively TRBD2 (6 bases). V was pared by 4 bases and J by 4 bases, with 14 bases between. The germline V gene encodes CDR1 SGHDT and CDR2 YYEEEE. CDR3 length: 14 residues. This chain's CDR3 is CASSPRGGGETQYF. The CDR3 DNA reads TGTGCCAGCAGCCCCCGGGGAGGAGGAGAGACCCAGTACTTC.

The chain has TRBV15 and TRBJ2-5, with 10 bases aligning to TRBD2. J gave up 1 base and V 5 bases, and 4 bases lay outside the gene matches. CDR3 size: 15 residues. Germline CDR1 LNHNV, CDR2 YYDKDF (reference sequence). The CDR3 sequence: CATSETSGAQETQYF. DNA for the CDR3: TGTGCCACCAGCGAAACTAGCGGGGCCCAAGAGACCCAGTACTTC.

The rearrangement links TRBV28 to TRBJ1-5, with 7 positions matching TRBD1. This CDR3 is 15 amino acids long. Germline trimming cut 7 bases from V and 5 bases from J; bases unmatched to any gene: 11. Looked up from germline, CDR1 is MDHEN and CDR2 is SYDVKM. The CDR3, as DNA: TGTGCCAGCACAAACCAGGGGGACCCCGATCAGCCCCAGCATTTT. This translates into CASTNQGDPDQPQHF.

The genes are TRBV7-9 and TRBJ1-2; 7 positions agree with TRBD1. Trimming took 5 bases from V and 8 from J; bases not matched to a gene: 8. The CDR3 runs to 13 residues. The germline V gene encodes CDR1 SEHNR and CDR2 FQNEAQ (reference sequence). The CDR3 region has the DNA TGTGCCAGCAGCACCGACAGGGTCGGCGGCTACACCTTC. Translation gives CASSTDRVGGYTF.

The rearrangement links TRBV19 to TRBJ2-1, with 10 bases that match TRBD2. The ends lost 5 bases at V and 3 bases at J; junction bases unmatched: 7. This CDR3 is built from 16 residues. Germline-derived CDR1 and CDR2 are LNHDA and SQIVND (reference sequence). The CDR3 reads CASSVPSSGGYNEQFF. For the CDR3, the DNA is TGTGCCAGTAGTGTCCCCTCTAGCGGGGGCTACAATGAGCAGTTCTTC.

The chain has TRBV6-5 and TRBJ1-1, with no clear D. Between the trimmed V and J ends, which lost 4 bases and 3 bases, there was a span of 6 bases. Looked up from germline, CDR1 is MNHEY and CDR2 is SVGAGI. CDR3 length equals 12 residues. As DNA, the CDR3 is TGTGCCAGCAGTTTCGGGGACACTGAAGCTTTCTTT. Protein sequence: CASSFGDTEAFF.

CDR3 protein: CASSTSGRETQYF. CDR3 coding DNA: TGTGCCAGTAGTACTAGCGGGAGAGAGACCCAGTACTTC. The chain joins TRBV19 to TRBJ2-5; 10 bases line up with TRBD2. V gave up 4 bases and J gave up 4 bases; unmatched junction bases: 0. The CDR3 is made up of 13 amino acids. Per the germline V gene, CDR1 is LNHDA and CDR2 is SQIVND (reference sequence).